This T cell receptor beta chain is from a study of T cell responses to AZD1222 COVID-19 vaccine. Study-wide results and caveats: There were mostly white British donors and more females than males, and clonal diversity was possibly underestimated. Reportedly, close to half of spike-specific TCRs are directed against unmutated variant regions.

Comment on this clone: Its antigen is as yet unknown.

Germline CDR1 reads SGHVS; CDR2 reads FNYEAQ. CDR3 size: 15 residues. The V gene end was trimmed by 1 base and the J gene end by 6 bases; junction bases not matched to a gene: 4. TCRdb's copy holds only in-frame clones and misses some; the assay was immunoSEQ multiplex PCR. This table has 140,000 to 150,000 clones, around four fifths appearing once. The clonotype originates from an adult in good health. Material: peripheral blood, obtained on day 0 of MenACWY control vaccination. V and J are TRBV7-6 and TRBJ2-1, with 9 positions matching TRBD2. This CDR3 is CASSLGTSAVNEQFF. CDR3 DNA: TGTGCCAGCAGCTTAGGGACTAGCGCTGTCAATGAGCAGTTCTTC.